The 2 T cell receptor beta chains in this list originate from one sample, sequenced in a study of T cells in Graves' hyperthyroidism and ophthalmopathy. Amplified TCR beta CDR3 regions came from RNA transcripts. The HTBI primer set was used in a first-round RT-PCR of the TCR CDR3. MiXCR, applied by TCRdb to the multiplex PCR reads, yields one record per CDR3 protein. The sample comprises about 420,000 distinct CDR3 sequences, approximately 15% of which are singletons, and about 5% rests with the top ten. Source material: blood. These receptors were obtained from a woman under 30 with Graves' hyperthyroidism.

This clonotype was counted a few times. J is TRBJ1-4 and V is TRBV9, with D possibly being TRBD1 (6 bases). Per the germline V gene, CDR1 is SGDLS and CDR2 is YYNGEE. This CDR3 is 15 amino acids long. V was trimmed by 0 bases and J by 6 bases, leaving 12 bases between them. As DNA, the CDR3 is TGTGCCAGCAGCGTAGGGACAGAACCTTATGAAAAACTGTTTTTT. Protein product: CASSVGTEPYEKLFF.

This chain links TRBV19 with TRBJ1-4; D might be TRBD1 (5 bases). Germline lookup yields CDR1 LNHDA and CDR2 SQIVND (reference sequence). Trimming stripped 6 bases from V and 4 bases from J, with 12 bases between. The CDR3 totals 14 residues. The CDR3 loop reads CASSRQWDNEKLFF. The CDR3 DNA reads as TGTGCCAGTAGCAGACAGTGGGATAATGAAAAACTGTTTTTT. Drawing the rest from reference TRBV19 and TRBJ1-4, the complete variable domain is DGGITQSPKYLFRKEGQNVTLSCEQNLNHDAMYWYRQDPGQGLRLIYYSQIVNDFQKGDIAEGYSVSREKKESFPLTVTSAQKNPTAFYLCASSRQWDNEKLFFGSGTQLSVL.